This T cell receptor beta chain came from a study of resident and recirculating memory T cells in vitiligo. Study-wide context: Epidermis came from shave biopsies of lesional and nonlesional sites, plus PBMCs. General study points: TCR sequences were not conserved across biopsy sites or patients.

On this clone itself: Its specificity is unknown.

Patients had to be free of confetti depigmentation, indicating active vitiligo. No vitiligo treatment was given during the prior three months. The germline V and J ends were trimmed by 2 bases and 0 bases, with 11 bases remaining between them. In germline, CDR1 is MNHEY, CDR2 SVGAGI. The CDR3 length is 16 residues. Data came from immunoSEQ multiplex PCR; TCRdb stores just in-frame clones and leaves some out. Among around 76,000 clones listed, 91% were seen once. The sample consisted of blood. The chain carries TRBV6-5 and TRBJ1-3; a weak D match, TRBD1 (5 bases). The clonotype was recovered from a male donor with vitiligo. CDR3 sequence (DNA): TGTGCCAGCAGTTACGACGCGGGGGTCTCTGGAAACACCATATATTTT. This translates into CASSYDAGVSGNTIYF.